The 4 T cell receptor beta chains below come from one sample, sequenced in a study of T cells in localized non-small cell lung cancer. Profiled with immunoSEQ multiplex PCR; TCRdb holds only in-frame clones, not every one. Altogether roughly 9,000 clones are present, roughly 91% being singletons, with the ten largest covering approximately 2.5%. The sequencing used peripheral blood, collected before any cancer treatment. All receptors derive from a female donor aged 60 or older with stage II squamous cell lung carcinoma.

CDR3 residues: CASSTPVDGGGYTF. The CDR3 bases are TGTGCCAGCAGCACCCCCGTCGACGGTGGGGGCTACACCTTC. V and J are TRBV28 and TRBJ1-2; D is unresolved. The CDR3 is 14 amino acids. Trimming left V 6 bases short and J 8 bases short, with 19 bases between. Germline lookup yields CDR1 MDHEN and CDR2 SYDVKM.

The chain is built from TRBV6-1 and TRBJ2-3, with D possibly being TRBD1 or TRBD2 (6 bases each). V was trimmed by 5 bases and J by 2 bases, leaving 11 bases between them. Germline CDR1 MNHNS, CDR2 SASEGT. The length of the CDR3 is 14 residues. The CDR3, as DNA: TGTGCCAGCAGTCCCTGGGGGGCCACAGATACGCAGTATTTT. It translates to CASSPWGATDTQYF.

This chain joins TRBV7-2 and TRBJ2-3; 11 positions match TRBD2. Trimming removed 5 bases from V and 2 bases from J; junction bases left unmatched: 9. There are 17 residues in the CDR3. Germline V gene sequence: CDR1 SGHTA, CDR2 FQGNSA. The CDR3 coding sequence is TGTGCCAGCAGCACGACCGGGACTAGCGGATTCACAGATACGCAGTATTTT. It codes for CASSTTGTSGFTDTQYF.

The chain recombines TRBV19 with TRBJ1-1, with TRBD1 matching 9 bases. The CDR3 is 17 residues long. The germline CDR1 and CDR2 sequences are LNHDA and SQIVND (reference sequence). The ends lost 7 bases at V and 10 bases at J; junction bases unmatched: 22. In DNA, the CDR3 is TGTGCCAGTACCTCCTTGACAGGGGGATCTCGGAGGGTCGGAGCTTTCTTT. This sequence encodes CASTSLTGGSRRVGAFF.